A single sample gave rise to the 13 T cell receptor beta chains below, sequenced in a study of tumor-infiltrating lymphocytes in primary liver carcinoma. Blood RNA came from unsorted whole blood; germline DNA was also extracted. The input was about 500 ng total RNA; TCR beta cDNA was made from it with a constant-region primer. Three-round nested multiplex PCR performed with slightly modified ARM-PCR produced the TCR beta libraries. TRBV1-TRBV30 forward and Cbeta reverse primers drove the first two roughly 10-cycle rounds. MiXCR, run by TCRdb on the multiplex PCR reads, gives a single entry per CDR3 protein. The sample carries about 210,000 distinct CDR3 sequences, less than 75% recorded once. Specimen: peripheral blood. These TCRs come from a woman aged 55 to 70 with primary liver carcinoma and hepatitis B virus infection.

The rearrangement links TRBV5-5 to TRBJ2-2, with unresolved D. CDR1 and CDR2 (germline): SGHKS, YYEKEE (reference sequence). V was shortened by 0 bases and J by 6 bases, with 6 bases between the two germline ends. The CDR3 runs 13 residues. In nucleotides, the CDR3 is TGTGCCAGCAGCTTGGGGCCTCCCGGGGAGCTGTTTTTT. This sequence encodes CASSLGPPGELFF.

Worth noting for this clonotype: A much more abundant neighbour one base away suggests this may be a read error. The chain combines TRBV6-1 with TRBJ2-5; 11 bases match TRBD2. The CDR3 has 17 amino acids. The V gene's germline CDR1 is MNHNS and CDR2 SASEGT. V lost 5 bases to trimming and J lost 2 bases; unmatched junction nucleotides: 10. CDR3 nucleotide sequence: TGTGCCAGCAGTCTATTAGCGGGAGGGGTCCTACAAGAGACCCAGTACTTC. Translated: CASSLLAGGVLQETQYF.

The genes are TRBV12-3 or TRBV12-4 and TRBJ2-3; 13 nucleotides line up with TRBD2. Trimming took 5 bases from V and 1 from J; bases not matched to a gene: 6. This CDR3 comprises 17 residues. The CDR3 loop reads CASSPGLAGSRTDTQYF. The CDR3 DNA reads TGTGCCAGCAGTCCGGGACTAGCGGGATCTCGCACAGATACGCAGTATTTT.

As regards this clonotype: A read error may be the cause here, since a much bigger clone is one base away. This sequence joins TRBV5-6 and TRBJ2-1; 10 positions agree with TRBD2. CDR3 length equals 17 residues. Germline V gives CDR1 SGHDT, CDR2 YYEEEE. The DNA for the CDR3 is TGTGCCAGCAGCCCCCCCACACCGGGACTAGCGTACAATGAGCATTTCTTC. Translation: CASSPPTPGLAYNEHFF.

Turning to this clonotype: One end of the junction varies from germline; a read error may be responsible. This sequence joins TRBV28 and TRBJ1-2; D ambiguous. CDR3 length: 13 amino acids. The germline V gene has CDR1 MDHEN and CDR2 SYDVKM. CDR3 region: CASSFVGSHGHTF. The CDR3 bases are TGTGCCAGCAGTTTTGTAGGGTCGCATGGCCACACCTTC.

This clonotype was recorded many times. CDR3 amino acids: CASRALAGRAFF. CDR3 nucleotide sequence: TGTGCCAGCAGGGCTTTAGCAGGGCGCGCTTTCTTT. The chain links TRBV5-4 to TRBJ1-1, with D possibly TRBD1 on 5 matching bases. Trimming left V 5 bases short and J 11 bases short, with 16 bases between. The CDR3 loop spans 12 amino acids. Germline CDR1 is SGHNT and CDR2 is YYREEE (reference sequence).

This clonotype is a singleton in its sample. Just one base apart from a much larger clone, this may be a read error. The chain links TRBV14 to TRBJ2-3; no clear D gene. The CDR3 consists of 17 residues. V lost 0 bases and J 2 bases, leaving 15 bases between the germline ends. Germline CDR1 reads SGHDN; CDR2 reads FVKESK. The CDR3 sequence: CASSQENPTLFTDTQYF. CDR3 coding DNA: TGTGCCAGCAGCCAAGAAAACCCCACCTTATTCACAGATACGCAGTATTTT.

The chain carries TRBV7-9 and TRBJ2-3; 13 nucleotides align to TRBD2. Germline CDR1 and CDR2: SEHNR and FQNEAQ (reference sequence). The V and J ends lost 5 bases and 5 bases, in that order; junction bases with no gene match: 7. The CDR3 loop spans 16 amino acids. CDR3 amino acids: CASSIGLAGVGDTQYF. As DNA, the CDR3 is TGTGCCAGCAGCATAGGACTAGCGGGAGTCGGAGATACGCAGTATTTT.

On this clonotype itself: A read error may account for a junction end that differs from germline. The chain uses TRBV6-5 and TRBJ2-5; TRBD1 agrees at 9 bases. Germline CDR1 MNHEY, CDR2 SVGAGI. The CDR3 runs to 15 residues. The CDR3 spells CTSSINRGPRETQCF. In DNA form, the CDR3 reads TGTACCAGCAGCATTAACAGGGGGCCACGAGAGACCCAGTGCTTC.

Only a few counts were recorded for this clonotype. A much larger clonotype is one base distant, so this may be a read error. The rearrangement joins TRBV6-5 to TRBJ2-7; 8 bases match TRBD2. The V gene end was trimmed by 7 bases and the J gene end by 2 bases; junction bases not matched to a gene: 4. Germline-derived CDR1 and CDR2 are MNHEY and SVGAGI. This CDR3 is 13 amino acids long. The CDR3 reads CASNPGLAYEQYF. The CDR3 DNA is TGTGCCAGCAACCCGGGACTAGCCTACGAGCAGTACTTC.

This clonotype was seen repeatedly, ten times or more. V and J are TRBV6-2 or TRBV6-3 and TRBJ2-4; 10 bases fit TRBD2. This CDR3 contains 14 residues. Germline V gene lookup returns CDR1 MNHEY and CDR2 SVGEGT. Trimming removed 6 bases from V and 4 bases from J; junction bases left unmatched: 3. This CDR3 is CASSSSGRKNIQYF. The DNA for the CDR3 is TGTGCCAGCAGCTCTAGCGGGAGAAAAAACATTCAGTACTTC.

About this clonotype itself: Germline is not matched at one junction end, which may reflect a read error. The chain joins TRBV4-2 to TRBJ1-1, with D perhaps matching TRBD1 (6 bases). Germline assignment: CDR1 LGHNA and CDR2 YNFKEQ. The CDR3 runs 12 residues. The CDR3 spells CASSHGGTETFF. DNA for the CDR3: TGTGCCAGCAGCCATGGGGGCACTGAAACTTTCTTT.

The gene calls are TRBV20-1 and TRBJ1-1; D uncertain. CDR3 length: 12 residues. In germline, CDR1 is DFQATT, CDR2 SNEGSKA (reference sequence). V lost 0 bases, J lost 13 bases, and 15 bases lay in between. CDR3 sequence reads: CSARDPNRWVFF. In DNA, the CDR3 is TGCAGTGCTAGAGATCCTAACCGGTGGGTTTTCTTT.